A selection of T cell receptor beta chains follows, all from one sample in a study of shared T cell receptors in the human thymus. Here immunoSEQ multiplex PCR was the method, and the copy in TCRdb shows in-frame clones only, minus some. The sample gives fewer than 700,000 clones, 88% of which show up once; over 0.008% is in the top ten. These sequences were also reported in another study, on human thymus T cells.

Sequencing was done on a sample of thymocytes. The receptors shown here come from a boy in the first two years of life with a congenital heart defect. Both conserved end residues are part of each CDR3. The D gene is left open where the match is weak. Clone size, where shown, is once, few, many, or a class for clones that have expanded.

v_call	j_call	d_call	clone_size	cdr3_aa	cdr3_nt
TRBV4-2	TRBJ2-7	.	.	CASSQPTARGIYCEQYF	TGTGCCAGCAGCCAACCCACGGCCCGAGGAATCTACTGTGAGCAGTACTTC
TRBV9	TRBJ2-2	.	.	CASSVTSPTGELFF	TGTGCCAGCAGCGTGACAAGCCCGACCGGGGAGCTGTTTTTT
TRBV6-5	TRBJ2-7	TRBD1	.	CASSYRGTGGLREQYF	TGTGCCAGCAGTTACCGGGGGACAGGGGGCCTTCGGGAGCAGTACTTC
TRBV10-1	TRBJ2-3	.	.	CASRPSFQQTDTQYF	TGCGCCAGCAGGCCTAGCTTCCAGCAAACAGATACGCAGTATTTT
TRBV29-1	TRBJ2-7	TRBD2	once	CSVGERTSGNHEQYF	TGCAGCGTTGGGGAGAGGACTAGCGGGAACCACGAGCAGTACTTC
TRBV5-1	TRBJ1-2	.	.	CASSPLLDRVNGYTF	TGCGCCAGCAGCCCTCTCTTGGACAGAGTAAATGGCTACACCTTC
TRBV25-1	TRBJ2-7	TRBD2	.	CASSELAGGVYEQYF	TGTGCCAGCAGTGAATTGGCGGGAGGGGTATACGAGCAGTACTTC
TRBV4-1	TRBJ2-1	TRBD2	.	CASSQGGGSGILSYNEQFF	TGCGCCAGCAGCCAAGGTGGGGGGAGCGGGATCCTCTCCTACAATGAGCAGTTCTTC
TRBV5-4	TRBJ2-4	TRBD2	.	CASSFQSGTSATLAKNIQYF	TGTGCCAGCAGCTTCCAGTCCGGGACTAGCGCAACCCTAGCCAAAAACATTCAGTACTTC
TRBV2	TRBJ1-1	TRBD1	.	CARSTFGTAMNTEAFF	TGTGCCAGGAGTACCTTTGGGACAGCCATGAACACTGAAGCTTTCTTT
TRBV4-2	TRBJ2-1	.	.	CASSQGGKRLVSYNEQFF	TGTGCCAGCAGCCAAGGGGGGAAAAGACTAGTCTCCTACAATGAGCAGTTCTTC
TRBV2	TRBJ2-1	TRBD2	.	CASSESSGFNEQFF	TGTGCCAGCAGTGAGTCTAGCGGGTTTAATGAGCAGTTCTTC
TRBV6-4	TRBJ2-3	TRBD2	.	CATRSTLPGLADSSTDTQYF	TGTGCCACGCGATCCACTTTACCGGGACTAGCAGACTCTAGCACAGATACGCAGTATTTT
TRBV20-1	TRBJ2-7	.	once	CSARDQMEQYF	TGCAGTGCTAGAGATCAAATGGAGCAGTACTTC
TRBV14	TRBJ1-1	.	few	CASSQTGGWTEAFF	TGTGCCAGCAGCCAGACTGGGGGGTGGACTGAAGCTTTCTTT
TRBV15	TRBJ2-4	TRBD1	.	CATSRSDRGGLIISQNIQYF	TGTGCCACCAGCAGATCCGACAGGGGGGGACTAATCATTAGCCAAAACATTCAGTACTTC
TRBV6-1	TRBJ1-1	.	.	CASSEGTPNTEAFF	TGTGCCAGCAGTGAAGGGACACCGAACACTGAAGCTTTCTTT
TRBV28	TRBJ1-3	.	few	CASSLGQDPDSGNTIYF	TGTGCCAGCAGTTTGGGGCAGGACCCCGACTCTGGAAACACCATATATTTT
TRBV28	TRBJ2-7	TRBD2	.	CASSLRLEREIVNEQYF	TGTGCCAGCAGTTTGCGACTAGAGCGGGAGATAGTCAACGAGCAGTACTTC
TRBV5-1	TRBJ2-5	.	.	CASSLGVGETQYF	TGCGCCAGCAGCCTCGGGGTTGGGGAGACCCAGTACTTC
TRBV20-1	TRBJ2-5	.	.	CSEAALGTQYF	TGCAGTGAGGCGGCGCTGGGGACCCAGTACTTC
TRBV7-9	TRBJ1-3	.	.	CASSWGGNTIYF	TGTGCCAGCAGCTGGGGGGGGAACACCATATATTTT
TRBV11-3	TRBJ2-7	TRBD2	.	CASSLESGRPYEQYF	TGTGCCAGCAGCTTAGAAAGCGGGAGGCCCTACGAGCAGTACTTC
TRBV4-3	TRBJ2-1	TRBD2	.	CASSHHRGLAGDEQFF	TGCGCCAGCAGCCATCACCGGGGACTAGCGGGAGATGAGCAGTTCTTC
TRBV12-5	TRBJ2-1	TRBD1	.	CASGRTGGNYNEQFF	TGTGCTAGTGGGCGAACAGGGGGGAACTACAATGAGCAGTTCTTC
TRBV29-1	TRBJ1-1	.	.	CSSAQMNTEAFF	TGCAGCTCCGCCCAGATGAACACTGAAGCTTTCTTT
TRBV4-3	TRBJ2-7	TRBD2	.	CASSQEELPSGRATESSYEQYF	TGCGCCAGCAGCCAAGAGGAACTCCCCAGCGGGAGGGCCACTGAGAGCTCCTACGAGCAGTACTTC
TRBV5-6	TRBJ2-3	TRBD2	once	CASSPGLAVNGTNTQYF	TGTGCCAGCAGCCCGGGACTAGCGGTTAATGGGACGAATACGCAGTATTTT
TRBV19	TRBJ2-1	TRBD2	.	CASSISEAGGNDEQFF	TGTGCCAGTAGTATATCTGAAGCGGGAGGGAACGATGAGCAGTTCTTC
TRBV20-1	TRBJ1-2	TRBD1	once	CSAAQGARYTF	TGCAGTGCTGCCCAGGGGGCTCGCTACACCTTC
TRBV4-3	TRBJ2-1	TRBD2	.	CASSQVRSGSTHNEQFF	TGCGCCAGCAGCCAAGTCCGGAGCGGGAGTACCCACAATGAGCAGTTCTTC
TRBV7-6	TRBJ2-1	TRBD2	.	CASSSRGGTSGNNEQFF	TGTGCCAGCAGCTCTAGGGGAGGGACTAGCGGAAACAATGAGCAGTTCTTC
TRBV27	TRBJ2-7	.	.	CASSPRGFFYEQYF	TGTGCCAGCAGTCCCAGGGGTTTCTTCTACGAGCAGTACTTC
TRBV21-1	TRBJ2-3	.	.	CASSRYRGLAGQRRGRDTQYF	TGTGCCAGCAGCAGATATCGAGGACTAGCGGGACAGCGGAGAGGGAGGGATACGCAGTATTTT
TRBV18	TRBJ2-7	TRBD1	once	CASSLIPDGKPGQGAYEQYF	TGTGCCAGCTCACTAATACCCGACGGGAAACCGGGACAGGGGGCTTACGAGCAGTACTTC
TRBV6-5	TRBJ2-3	TRBD1	.	CASSSTRDRSTDTQYF	TGTGCCAGCAGTTCAACCCGGGACAGAAGCACAGATACGCAGTATTTT
TRBV30	TRBJ1-1	.	.	CAWSAEGPNLNTEAFF	TGTGCCTGGAGTGCGGAGGGACCGAACCTGAACACTGAAGCTTTCTTT
TRBV27	TRBJ2-2	TRBD1	.	CASSPGQGLTGELFF	TGTGCCAGCAGCCCGGGACAGGGACTGACCGGGGAGCTGTTTTTT
TRBV7-9	TRBJ2-1	.	.	CASSLVQGGYNEQFF	TGTGCCAGCAGCTTAGTCCAGGGGGGTTACAATGAGCAGTTCTTC
TRBV5-1	TRBJ1-2	TRBD1	once	CASSSDRGSRANYGYTF	TGCGCCAGCAGCTCAGACAGGGGTTCCAGAGCTAACTATGGCTACACCTTC
TRBV11-3	TRBJ2-2	TRBD2	few	CASSQGLNVPGELFF	TGTGCCAGCAGCCAGGGACTAAATGTGCCCGGGGAGCTGTTTTTT
TRBV27	TRBJ2-3	TRBD2	.	CASSLGLAGERVDTQYF	TGTGCCAGCAGTTTAGGCCTAGCGGGAGAAAGGGTAGATACGCAGTATTTT
TRBV4-1	TRBJ2-4	.	.	CASSQDQRRDLAKNIQYF	TGCGCCAGCAGCCAAGATCAGCGGCGAGATCTAGCCAAAAACATTCAGTACTTC
TRBV19	TRBJ1-2	.	.	CASSIRSQGLPYGYTF	TGTGCCAGTAGTATTCGGTCCCAGGGACTCCCCTATGGCTACACCTTC
TRBV10-3	TRBJ2-2	TRBD1	.	CAISLLHRGDSYTGELFF	TGTGCCATCAGTTTATTGCACAGGGGGGATTCTTACACCGGGGAGCTGTTTTTT
TRBV27	TRBJ2-1	.	.	CASSAPGLATRNEQFF	TGTGCCAGCAGCGCACCAGGGCTAGCGACCCGCAATGAGCAGTTCTTC
TRBV4-1	TRBJ2-3	.	.	CASSQPPSGPLDTQYF	TGCGCCAGCAGCCAACCCCCCAGCGGCCCGCTGGATACGCAGTATTTT
TRBV28	TRBJ2-1	TRBD2	.	CASSLLTSGGSYNEQFF	TGTGCCAGCAGTTTACTGACTAGCGGGGGGTCCTACAATGAGCAGTTCTTC
TRBV6-5	TRBJ2-7	.	.	CASSYDRNRIPYEQYF	TGTGCCAGCAGTTACGACAGGAACCGGATCCCCTACGAGCAGTACTTC
TRBV28	TRBJ2-7	TRBD1	.	CASSPLGDRSYEQYF	TGTGCCAGCAGCCCCCTCGGGGACAGGTCCTACGAGCAGTACTTC
TRBV28	TRBJ2-5	TRBD2	.	CASSISGRTFSETQYF	TGTGCCAGCAGTATTAGCGGGAGGACCTTCTCCGAGACCCAGTACTTC
TRBV27	TRBJ2-7	TRBD2	.	CASPGTSGLSYEQYF	TGTGCCAGCCCCGGGACTAGCGGTCTCTCCTACGAGCAGTACTTC
TRBV14	TRBJ1-3	.	few	CASSRQRTITGNTIYF	TGTGCCAGCAGCCGTCAGCGGACGATTACCGGAAACACCATATATTTT
TRBV7-2	TRBJ2-1	.	.	CASSPEALDNEQFF	TGTGCCAGCAGCCCCGAAGCACTGGACAATGAGCAGTTCTTC
TRBV6-4	TRBJ2-1	TRBD2	.	CASSAELAGRNEQFF	TGTGCCAGCAGTGCGGAACTAGCGGGACGCAATGAGCAGTTCTTC
TRBV7-2	TRBJ2-7	.	.	CASSCPKRSSYEQYF	TGTGCCAGCAGCTGTCCTAAGCGGAGCTCCTACGAGCAGTACTTC
TRBV6-5	TRBJ2-1	TRBD1	.	CASSTRQGEEQFF	TGTGCCAGCAGTACCCGACAGGGGGAAGAGCAGTTCTTC
TRBV29-1	TRBJ1-2	.	once	CSAIPGPRYGYTF	TGCAGCGCCATACCGGGTCCGCGTTATGGCTACACCTTC
TRBV7-8	TRBJ2-1	TRBD2	.	CASSLEMAGDEQFF	TGTGCCAGCAGCCTAGAAATGGCGGGAGATGAGCAGTTCTTC
TRBV7-2	TRBJ1-1	.	.	CASSTEAGAGYTEAFF	TGTGCCAGCAGCACCGAGGCGGGGGCCGGCTACACTGAAGCTTTCTTT